What follows are 23 T cell receptor beta chains derived from one specimen sequenced in a study of shared clonotypes between healthy human individuals. Measured with immunoSEQ multiplex PCR; TCRdb has only the in-frame clones, and not every one. Here the sample spans under 600,000 clones, around 97% being singletons. Sequences were obtained from naive CD4+ T cells sorted from blood. Regarding subset: CD45RA+ positively selected. These receptors originate from a woman aged 25 to 39 in good health.

In its sample, this clone was seen once. The V call is TRBV28, the J call TRBJ2-2, with 15 bases fitting TRBD2. Germline assignment: CDR1 MDHEN and CDR2 SYDVKM. CDR3 size: 18 residues. Trimming cost V 4 bases and J 6 bases; bases outside gene matches: 9. The DNA for the CDR3 is TGTGCCAGCAGTTCCCCTGGGACTAGCGGGAGGCGGCCCGGGGAGCTGTTTTTT. Translated, it gives CASSSPGTSGRRPGELFF.

V and J are TRBV27 and TRBJ2-7; D call uncertain. CDR1 is MNHEY and CDR2 is SMNVEV in the germline V gene (reference sequence). Trimming left V 4 bases short and J 0 bases short, with 10 bases between. The CDR3 has 14 residues. CDR3 nucleotide sequence: TGTGCCAGCAGTTCAGAGAGGACCTCCTACGAGCAGTACTTC. It translates to CASSSERTSYEQYF.

About this clone: This sample includes further DNA sequences coding for the same CDR3. This chain links TRBV5-1 with TRBJ2-7, with TRBD1 matching 8 bases. V dropped 4 bases and J dropped 2; count of bases not matched to a gene: 5. Germline-derived CDR1 and CDR2 are SGHRS and YFSETQ. The CDR3 loop spans 14 amino acids. The CDR3 here is CASSPRTGTYEQYF. The DNA of the CDR3 is TGCGCCAGCAGCCCAAGGACAGGGACCTACGAGCAGTACTTC.

This clone was seen a handful of times. This CDR3 is also generated by other DNA sequences in the sample. As DNA, the CDR3 is TGTGCCAGCAGCTTCCTCTACGAGCAGTACTTC. Its translation: CASSFLYEQYF. The V call is TRBV11-2, the J call TRBJ2-7, with no clear D. The CDR3 loop spans 11 amino acids. V was clipped by 3 bases and J by 3 bases, with 3 bases between them. Germline V gene lookup returns CDR1 SGHAT and CDR2 FQNNGV.

This clone appeared a single time. At the DNA level, this CDR3 is encoded by other sequences in the same sample as well. V is TRBV5-1 and J is TRBJ2-5; 14 bases agree with TRBD2. Germline V gene sequence: CDR1 SGHRS, CDR2 YFSETQ. V shed 0 bases and J 5 bases; nucleotides not matched to a gene: 0. This CDR3 spans 15 amino acids. The CDR3 DNA reads TGCGCCAGCAGCTTGGGGACTAGCGGGAGGGAGACCCAGTACTTC. Translated: CASSLGTSGRETQYF. Full variable domain (rest looked up from reference TRBV5-1 and TRBJ2-5): KAGVTQTPRYLIKTRGQQVTLSCSPISGHRSVSWYQQTPGQGLQFLFEYFSETQRNKGNFPGRFSGRQFSNSRSEMNVSTLELGDSALYLCASSLGTSGRETQYFGPGTRLLVL.

The chain has TRBV7-9 and TRBJ1-5; tentative D call: TRBD1 (6 bases). Trimming took 5 bases from V and 2 from J, leaving 13 bases between them. Germline CDR1 and CDR2: SEHNR and FQNEAQ (reference sequence). The length of the CDR3 is 15 residues. The chain's CDR3 is CASSAGANGNQPQHF. The CDR3 nucleotides are TGTGCCAGCAGCGCAGGGGCGAACGGCAATCAGCCCCAGCATTTT.

This chain uses TRBV7-9 with TRBJ2-7; D remains unclear. This CDR3 has 13 amino acids. V lost 7 bases to trimming and J lost 4 bases, with 14 bases between them. CDR1 and CDR2 from the germline V gene are SEHNR and FQNEAQ (reference sequence). The CDR3 sequence: CASTLGRSYEQYF. In nucleotides, the CDR3 is TGTGCCAGCACCCTAGGACGTTCGTACGAGCAGTACTTC.

The chain has TRBV5-4 and TRBJ1-1; D possibly corresponds to TRBD1 (5 bases). V lost 7 bases and J lost 0, with 22 bases in between. The length of the CDR3 is 17 residues. CDR1 is SGHNT and CDR2 is YYREEE in the germline V gene (reference sequence). This chain's CDR3 is CASSLGPTSTVNTEAFF. In nucleotides, the CDR3 is TGTGCCAGCTCTCTCGGCCCCACATCGACAGTGAACACTGAAGCTTTCTTT.

V gene TRBV29-1 combines with J gene TRBJ2-5; 10 nucleotides match TRBD2. Germline-derived CDR1 and CDR2 are SQVTM and ANQGSEA. The CDR3 length is 15 residues. Germline trimming cut 6 bases from V and 3 bases from J; bases unmatched to any gene: 10. CDR3 nucleotides: TGCAGCGTACAACCCGGGACTAGCGCTAAAGAGACCCAGTACTTC. This gives the protein CSVQPGTSAKETQYF.

The chain is built from TRBV28 and TRBJ1-5, with a possible D match to TRBD1 (5 bases). The V gene lost 5 bases and the J gene lost 8 bases, with 16 bases spanning the gap. The V gene's germline CDR1 is MDHEN and CDR2 SYDVKM. This CDR3 has 14 amino acids. This CDR3 is CASSDPGGWKPQHF. CDR3 sequence (DNA): TGTGCCAGCAGTGACCCCGGGGGGTGGAAGCCCCAGCATTTT.

J is TRBJ1-1 and V is TRBV5-6, with D possibly TRBD1 on 6 matching bases. The CDR3 is 16 amino acids. Germline loops: CDR1 SGHDT, CDR2 YYEEEE. Trimming removed 2 bases from V and 3 bases from J, with 17 bases in between. The CDR3 sequence: CASSFGGPPSYTEAFF. The CDR3 nucleotides are TGTGCCAGCAGCTTTGGGGGGCCTCCCTCGTACACTGAAGCTTTCTTT.

In regard to this clone: Other nucleotide sequences from this sample produce the same CDR3. The chain combines TRBV30 with TRBJ2-5; 10 bases match TRBD2. Germline CDR1 and CDR2: GTSNPN and SVGIG (reference sequence). The CDR3 sequence is 15 residues long. Trimming took 0 bases from V and 8 from J; bases not matched to a gene: 9. Here the CDR3 DNA reads TGTGCCTGGAGTGTAGGGCTAGCGGGAGTGGAAACCCAGTACTTC. It codes for CAWSVGLAGVETQYF.

The chain's CDR3 is CASSQGSGSVMTQYF. In nucleotides, the CDR3 is TGCGCCAGCAGCCAAGGTAGCGGGAGTGTGATGACCCAGTACTTC. The chain links TRBV4-1 to TRBJ2-5; 9 positions match TRBD2. Trimming cost V 1 base and J 7 bases; bases outside gene matches: 7. The CDR3 runs to 15 residues. Germline V gene sequence: CDR1 MGHRA, CDR2 YSYEKL.

The chain carries TRBV28 and TRBJ2-1, with no clear D. Germline V CDR1 and CDR2: MDHEN, SYDVKM. The V gene lost 5 bases and the J gene lost 3 bases, with 17 bases spanning the gap. The CDR3 has 16 amino acids. The CDR3 is CASSLPAADDYNEQFF. DNA of the CDR3: TGTGCCAGCAGTCTCCCGGCGGCAGACGACTACAATGAGCAGTTCTTC.

The chain uses TRBV27 and TRBJ2-7; possible D gene TRBD1, 5 bases. The CDR3 contains 14 residues. Germline CDR1 is MNHEY and CDR2 is SMNVEV (reference sequence). Trimming stripped 2 bases from V and 4 bases from J, with 12 bases between. CDR3 DNA sequence: TGTGCCAGCAGTTTAGGCAGGGATGGTTACGAGCAGTACTTC. Translated: CASSLGRDGYEQYF.

The rearrangement joins TRBV6-1 to TRBJ2-7; 7 bases align to TRBD1. CDR1 is MNHNS, CDR2 SASEGT, per germline. V lost 7 bases to trimming and J lost 0 bases; unmatched junction nucleotides: 9. The CDR3 length is 15 residues. CDR3 residues: CASTNFDRASYEQYF. The CDR3 region has the DNA TGTGCCAGCACAAATTTTGACAGGGCCTCCTACGAGCAGTACTTC.

The genes are TRBV18 and TRBJ2-7, with 10 bases aligning to TRBD1. V shed 4 bases and J 2 bases; nucleotides not matched to a gene: 5. The germline V gene has CDR1 KGHSH and CDR2 LQKENI. The CDR3 consists of 15 residues. The CDR3 loop is CASSLAGTGAYEQYF. In DNA form, the CDR3 reads TGTGCCAGCTCACTCGCCGGGACAGGGGCCTACGAGCAGTACTTC.

J is TRBJ1-1 and V is TRBV28; 10 bases are shared with TRBD1. The CDR3 has 16 residues. The V gene's germline CDR1 is MDHEN and CDR2 SYDVKM. The ends lost 6 bases at V and 3 bases at J; junction bases unmatched: 10. The CDR3 region has the DNA TGTGCCAGCAGCGAGCTAGGACAGGGGGTTGACACTGAAGCTTTCTTT. Translated, it gives CASSELGQGVDTEAFF.

This clone was detected only once. This sequence joins TRBV13 and TRBJ2-3; 8 positions match TRBD2. The V gene end was trimmed by 2 bases and the J gene end by 3 bases; junction bases not matched to a gene: 7. Germline lookup yields CDR1 PRHDT and CDR2 FYEKMQ (reference sequence). The CDR3 totals 16 residues. The CDR3 bases are TGTGCCAGCAGCTTATCGGGAGGGCCCTCTACAGATACGCAGTATTTT. Protein: CASSLSGGPSTDTQYF. The whole variable domain, filled in from reference TRBV13 and TRBJ2-3, reads AAGVIQSPRHLIKEKRETATLKCYPIPRHDTVYWYQQGPGQDPQFLISFYEKMQSDKGSIPDRFSAQQFSDYHSELNMSSLELGDSALYFCASSLSGGPSTDTQYFGPGTRLTVL.

The genes are TRBV28 and TRBJ1-6; D call uncertain. Trimming shortened V by 6 bases and J by 11 bases, and 8 bases separated the two germline ends. From germline, CDR1 is MDHEN and CDR2 SYDVKM. CDR3 length equals 11 residues. The CDR3 DNA follows: TGTGCCAGCAGACATAGTGCACCCCTCCACTTT. It specifies CASRHSAPLHF.

The rearrangement uses TRBV6-5 and TRBJ1-2, with 7 positions matching TRBD1. Germline lookup yields CDR1 MNHEY and CDR2 SVGAGI. CDR3 length: 14 residues. V shed 6 bases, J shed 4 bases, and the junction held 8 bases outside the gene matches. CDR3 region: CASSFNRGGYGYTF. In nucleotides, the CDR3 is TGTGCCAGCAGCTTCAACAGGGGCGGCTATGGCTACACCTTC.

The chain employs TRBV2 and TRBJ2-3; 9 nucleotides line up with TRBD1. This CDR3 spans 14 amino acids. Trimming cost V 4 bases and J 1 base; bases outside gene matches: 0. The germline V gene has CDR1 SNHLY and CDR2 FYNNEI. The CDR3 here is CASSGQGGTDTQYF. Here the CDR3 DNA reads TGTGCCAGCAGTGGACAGGGGGGCACAGATACGCAGTATTTT. Full variable domain (outside the CDR3, taken from reference TRBV2 and TRBJ2-3): EPEVTQTPSHQVTQMGQEVILRCVPISNHLYFYWYRQILGQKVEFLVSFYNNEISEKSEIFDDQFSVERPDGSNFTLKIRSTKLEDSAMYFCASSGQGGTDTQYFGPGTRLTVL.

The chain carries TRBV30 and TRBJ2-1, with TRBD2 identical over 13 bases. CDR1 is GTSNPN, CDR2 SVGIG, per germline (reference sequence). This CDR3 is built from 20 residues. V lost 3 bases, J lost 10 bases, and 24 bases stayed unmatched. The CDR3 spells CAWSSYPRLAGGNKEGEQFF. CDR3 nucleotide sequence: TGTGCCTGGAGCTCTTACCCCCGACTAGCGGGAGGAAATAAAGAAGGGGAGCAGTTCTTC.